A selection of T cell receptor beta chains follows, all from one sample in a study of blood T cell repertoires in COVID-19. Profiled with immunoSEQ multiplex PCR; TCRdb holds only in-frame clones, not every one. Of fewer than 110,000 clones listed, about 90% are singletons. The sequencing input was peripheral blood. Receptors originate from a human donor in a cohort sampled during active COVID-19. The CDR3 runs from the conserved cysteine through the conserved F or W. Fields, in order: J gene, clone size, V gene, D gene, CDR3 protein, CDR3 DNA. A D gene is named only where the DNA matches it firmly. Clone size is shown for a subset of rows, as once, few, many or a class of expanded clone.

j_gene: TRBJ1-2; abundance: once; v_gene: TRBV6-2/TRBV6-3; d_gene: -; CDR3aa: CASSPPQGRGYTF; CDR3nt: TGTGCCAGCAGTCCCCCGCAGGGCAGGGGCTACACCTTC
j_gene: TRBJ1-2; abundance: -; v_gene: TRBV18; d_gene: -; CDR3aa: CATLGGWPNYGYTF; CDR3nt: TGTGCCACCCTAGGGGGTTGGCCTAACTATGGCTACACCTTC
j_gene: TRBJ1-5; abundance: once; v_gene: TRBV6-5; d_gene: TRBD1; CDR3aa: CASRQTGGGQPQHF; CDR3nt: TGTGCCAGCAGACAGACAGGGGGAGGACAGCCCCAGCATTTT
j_gene: TRBJ2-1; abundance: once; v_gene: TRBV6-5; d_gene: TRBD2; CDR3aa: CASSGLAGGNNEQFF; CDR3nt: TGTGCCAGCAGCGGACTAGCGGGAGGGAACAATGAGCAGTTCTTC
j_gene: TRBJ2-1; abundance: -; v_gene: TRBV7-3; d_gene: TRBD2; CDR3aa: CASSLGSRASGGGTPFF; CDR3nt: TGTGCCAGCAGCTTGGGTTCTCGGGCTAGCGGGGGAGGGACCCCGTTCTTC
j_gene: TRBJ1-4; abundance: -; v_gene: TRBV29-1; d_gene: -; CDR3aa: CSVELHGKLFF; CDR3nt: TGCAGCGTTGAGCTTCACGGAAAACTGTTTTTT
j_gene: TRBJ2-3; abundance: -; v_gene: TRBV19; d_gene: -; CDR3aa: CASSIDLRTVVADTQYF; CDR3nt: TGTGCCAGTAGTATAGATCTCCGGACAGTTGTGGCAGATACGCAGTATTTT
j_gene: TRBJ1-2; abundance: -; v_gene: TRBV29-1; d_gene: TRBD1; CDR3aa: CSVGGEQGAWGYTF; CDR3nt: TGCAGCGTTGGCGGGGAACAGGGGGCTTGGGGCTACACCTTC
j_gene: TRBJ2-3; abundance: once; v_gene: TRBV7-6; d_gene: -; CDR3aa: CASSLEPDTDTQYF; CDR3nt: TGTGCCAGCAGCTTAGAGCCCGACACAGATACGCAGTATTTT
j_gene: TRBJ2-3; abundance: -; v_gene: TRBV6-2/TRBV6-3; d_gene: TRBD2; CDR3aa: CASSYLTSGTDTQYF; CDR3nt: TGTGCCAGCAGTTACCTAACTAGCGGCACAGATACGCAGTATTTT
j_gene: TRBJ2-2; abundance: once; v_gene: TRBV28; d_gene: TRBD2; CDR3aa: CASSLPNHSRAGGRNTGELFF; CDR3nt: TGTGCCAGCAGTTTACCCAACCACTCGCGGGCGGGGGGCAGGAACACCGGGGAGCTGTTTTTT
j_gene: TRBJ1-1; abundance: -; v_gene: TRBV6-4; d_gene: -; CDR3aa: CASSDGSGVNTEAFF; CDR3nt: TGTGCCAGCAGTGACGGGTCAGGGGTGAACACTGAAGCTTTCTTT
j_gene: TRBJ1-5; abundance: -; v_gene: TRBV28; d_gene: -; CDR3aa: CASSLRDMDFQPQHF; CDR3nt: TGTGCCAGCAGTCTCCGGGACATGGATTTTCAGCCCCAGCATTTT
j_gene: TRBJ1-2; abundance: -; v_gene: TRBV12-3/TRBV12-4; d_gene: -; CDR3aa: CASSFGGTLGYTF; CDR3nt: TGTGCCAGCAGTTTTGGGGGGACGCTTGGCTACACCTTC
j_gene: TRBJ1-1; abundance: -; v_gene: TRBV18; d_gene: -; CDR3aa: CASSYKQGFTEAFF; CDR3nt: TGTGCCAGCTCATATAAACAGGGCTTCACTGAAGCTTTCTTT
j_gene: TRBJ2-2; abundance: -; v_gene: TRBV5-4; d_gene: -; CDR3aa: CASSLEQSNTGELFF; CDR3nt: TGTGCCAGCAGCTTGGAACAGTCGAACACCGGGGAGCTGTTTTTT
j_gene: TRBJ2-2; abundance: once; v_gene: TRBV29-1; d_gene: TRBD1; CDR3aa: CSVRRDSTNTGELFF; CDR3nt: TGCAGCGTTCGCCGGGACAGCACGAACACCGGGGAGCTGTTTTTT
j_gene: TRBJ2-1; abundance: -; v_gene: TRBV10-1; d_gene: TRBD2; CDR3aa: CASSETASGRAAEQFF; CDR3nt: TGCGCCAGCAGTGAGACGGCTAGCGGGAGGGCCGCTGAGCAGTTCTTC
j_gene: TRBJ1-2; abundance: -; v_gene: TRBV12-3/TRBV12-4; d_gene: -; CDR3aa: CASSLSNNYGYTF; CDR3nt: TGTGCCAGCAGTTTATCCAATAACTATGGCTACACCTTC
j_gene: TRBJ1-5; abundance: -; v_gene: TRBV19; d_gene: -; CDR3aa: CASRRGRGQINQPQHF; CDR3nt: TGTGCCAGTAGGAGGGGGAGAGGACAGATCAATCAGCCCCAGCATTTT
j_gene: TRBJ2-7; abundance: few; v_gene: TRBV9; d_gene: TRBD1; CDR3aa: CASSVEPGQGEYEQYF; CDR3nt: TGTGCCAGCAGCGTAGAACCGGGACAGGGCGAGTACGAGCAGTACTTC
j_gene: TRBJ2-7; abundance: -; v_gene: TRBV28; d_gene: TRBD2; CDR3aa: CATQGKAGGAYEQYF; CDR3nt: TGTGCCACCCAGGGGAAGGCGGGAGGGGCCTACGAGCAGTACTTC
j_gene: TRBJ1-1; abundance: -; v_gene: TRBV5-6; d_gene: -; CDR3aa: CASSPTPQHTEAFF; CDR3nt: TGTGCCAGCAGCCCTACCCCCCAACACACTGAAGCTTTCTTT
j_gene: TRBJ1-5; abundance: -; v_gene: TRBV7-8; d_gene: -; CDR3aa: CASTGDRRSNQPQHF; CDR3nt: TGTGCCAGCACCGGAGACAGGAGGAGCAATCAGCCCCAGCATTTT
j_gene: TRBJ2-7; abundance: -; v_gene: TRBV15; d_gene: TRBD2; CDR3aa: CATSRRDYSYEQYF; CDR3nt: TGTGCCACCAGCAGAAGGGACTACTCCTACGAGCAGTACTTC
j_gene: TRBJ1-6; abundance: few; v_gene: TRBV4-3; d_gene: TRBD1; CDR3aa: CASRRDRGNSPLHF; CDR3nt: TGCGCCAGCAGGAGGGACAGGGGAAATTCACCCCTCCACTTT
j_gene: TRBJ1-5; abundance: -; v_gene: TRBV19; d_gene: -; CDR3aa: CASSIDRSSNQPQHF; CDR3nt: TGTGCCAGTAGTATAGATCGGAGTAGCAATCAGCCCCAGCATTTT
j_gene: TRBJ2-7; abundance: -; v_gene: TRBV27; d_gene: -; CDR3aa: CATAGYPRYEQYF; CDR3nt: TGTGCCACCGCAGGGTACCCGAGGTACGAGCAGTACTTC
j_gene: TRBJ2-1; abundance: -; v_gene: TRBV5-1; d_gene: -; CDR3aa: CASSYPGPSYNEQFF; CDR3nt: TGCGCCAGCAGCTACCCAGGGCCCTCCTACAATGAGCAGTTCTTC
j_gene: TRBJ2-7; abundance: -; v_gene: TRBV12-2; d_gene: -; CDR3aa: CASRLVPRLEGYEQYF; CDR3nt: TGTGCAAGTCGCTTAGTCCCGCGACTAGAGGGCTACGAGCAGTACTTC
j_gene: TRBJ2-1; abundance: -; v_gene: TRBV5-4; d_gene: TRBD1; CDR3aa: CASRPRTGGSYNEQFF; CDR3nt: TGTGCCAGCAGACCCCGGACAGGAGGCTCCTACAATGAGCAGTTCTTC
j_gene: TRBJ2-7; abundance: -; v_gene: TRBV7-2; d_gene: -; CDR3aa: CASSPMRTAYEQYF; CDR3nt: TGTGCCAGCAGCCCAATGAGGACAGCCTACGAGCAGTACTTC
j_gene: TRBJ1-4; abundance: -; v_gene: TRBV30; d_gene: -; CDR3aa: CAGHDRATNEKLFF; CDR3nt: TGTGCCGGGCACGACAGAGCAACTAATGAAAAACTGTTTTTT
j_gene: TRBJ2-7; abundance: -; v_gene: TRBV6-2/TRBV6-3; d_gene: -; CDR3aa: CASSYSLREYEQYF; CDR3nt: TGTGCCAGCAGTTACTCGCTCAGGGAATACGAGCAGTACTTC
j_gene: TRBJ2-7; abundance: -; v_gene: TRBV4-2; d_gene: TRBD2; CDR3aa: CASSQGVAGVSYEQYF; CDR3nt: TGTGCCAGCAGCCAAGGGGTAGCGGGAGTATCCTACGAGCAGTACTTC
j_gene: TRBJ2-7; abundance: -; v_gene: TRBV5-1; d_gene: -; CDR3aa: CASSLAGLSYEQYF; CDR3nt: TGCGCCAGCAGCTTGGCGGGACTCTCCTACGAGCAGTACTTC
j_gene: TRBJ2-3; abundance: -; v_gene: TRBV9; d_gene: -; CDR3aa: CASSPPGGALTDTQYF; CDR3nt: TGTGCCAGCAGCCCCCCCGGTGGGGCCCTCACAGATACGCAGTATTTT
j_gene: TRBJ1-2; abundance: -; v_gene: TRBV7-9; d_gene: -; CDR3aa: CASSFPARGGRAGYTF; CDR3nt: TGTGCCAGCAGCTTCCCGGCCAGAGGCGGGAGGGCTGGCTACACCTTC
j_gene: TRBJ2-7; abundance: -; v_gene: TRBV7-2; d_gene: TRBD2; CDR3aa: CASSTRTSGRYEQYF; CDR3nt: TGTGCCAGCAGCACGAGGACTAGCGGGAGATACGAGCAGTACTTC
j_gene: TRBJ2-5; abundance: -; v_gene: TRBV6-5; d_gene: TRBD1; CDR3aa: CASSPGTGYGGQYF; CDR3nt: TGTGCCAGCAGTCCCGGGACAGGTTACGGGGGCCAGTACTTC
j_gene: TRBJ2-7; abundance: -; v_gene: TRBV9; d_gene: TRBD2; CDR3aa: CASSAGLAGFYEQYF; CDR3nt: TGTGCCAGCAGCGCGGGACTAGCGGGGTTCTACGAGCAGTACTTC
j_gene: TRBJ1-1; abundance: -; v_gene: TRBV15; d_gene: -; CDR3aa: CATSREIQGSTEAFF; CDR3nt: TGTGCCACCAGCAGAGAGATACAGGGATCTACTGAAGCTTTCTTT
j_gene: TRBJ2-3; abundance: -; v_gene: TRBV7-2; d_gene: -; CDR3aa: CASSAGLADTQYF; CDR3nt: TGTGCCAGCAGCGCCGGACTGGCAGATACGCAGTATTTT
j_gene: TRBJ2-1; abundance: -; v_gene: TRBV18; d_gene: -; CDR3aa: CASSHGTPYNEQFF; CDR3nt: TGTGCCAGCTCACATGGGACACCTTACAATGAGCAGTTCTTC
j_gene: TRBJ2-1; abundance: -; v_gene: TRBV3-1/TRBV3-2; d_gene: TRBD1; CDR3aa: CASSSRTGTNEQFF; CDR3nt: TGTGCCAGCAGCTCACGGACAGGGACCAATGAGCAGTTCTTC
j_gene: TRBJ2-1; abundance: -; v_gene: TRBV9; d_gene: TRBD1; CDR3aa: CASSVVGRGPNYNEQFF; CDR3nt: TGTGCCAGCAGCGTAGTTGGCAGGGGGCCTAATTACAATGAGCAGTTCTTC
j_gene: TRBJ1-2; abundance: -; v_gene: TRBV19; d_gene: TRBD1; CDR3aa: CASIRTEAGGYGDGYTF; CDR3nt: TGTGCCAGTATCCGCACTGAGGCAGGGGGATACGGGGATGGCTACACCTTC
j_gene: TRBJ1-5; abundance: once; v_gene: TRBV6-5; d_gene: -; CDR3aa: CASSRDNVQPQHF; CDR3nt: TGTGCCAGCAGCAGGGACAATGTACAGCCCCAGCATTTT
j_gene: TRBJ2-7; abundance: -; v_gene: TRBV7-2; d_gene: TRBD1; CDR3aa: CASSFLTGDYEQYF; CDR3nt: TGTGCCAGCAGCTTCCTGACAGGGGACTACGAGCAGTACTTC
j_gene: TRBJ1-2; abundance: -; v_gene: TRBV6-5; d_gene: TRBD1; CDR3aa: CASSYFTGDPYGYTF; CDR3nt: TGTGCCAGCAGTTACTTTACAGGGGACCCCTATGGCTACACCTTC
j_gene: TRBJ1-3; abundance: -; v_gene: TRBV19; d_gene: -; CDR3aa: CASTLAYHRDTIYF; CDR3nt: TGTGCCAGTACCTTAGCGTACCACAGGGACACCATATATTTT
j_gene: TRBJ1-4; abundance: -; v_gene: TRBV7-8; d_gene: -; CDR3aa: CASARGRLGEKLFF; CDR3nt: TGTGCCAGCGCCAGGGGCCGCCTCGGGGAAAAACTGTTTTTT
j_gene: TRBJ2-7; abundance: once; v_gene: TRBV3-1/TRBV3-2; d_gene: -; CDR3aa: CASSRAHEQYF; CDR3nt: TGTGCCAGCAGCCGTGCGCACGAGCAGTACTTC
j_gene: TRBJ1-2; abundance: -; v_gene: TRBV21-1; d_gene: -; CDR3aa: CASSSRSDLTGRHGYTF; CDR3nt: TGTGCCAGCAGCTCCCGATCAGACCTGACAGGGCGACATGGCTACACCTTC
j_gene: TRBJ2-3; abundance: once; v_gene: TRBV6-2/TRBV6-3; d_gene: TRBD2; CDR3aa: CASSYGRLGGSTDTQYF; CDR3nt: TGTGCCAGCAGTTACGGCAGGCTGGGGGGGAGCACAGATACGCAGTATTTT
j_gene: TRBJ2-5; abundance: -; v_gene: TRBV5-1; d_gene: TRBD2; CDR3aa: CASSLEVSGGLQETQYF; CDR3nt: TGCGCCAGCAGCTTGGAGGTTAGCGGGGGCTTACAAGAGACCCAGTACTTC
j_gene: TRBJ2-3; abundance: few; v_gene: TRBV15; d_gene: TRBD2; CDR3aa: CATSRDGGASTDTQYF; CDR3nt: TGTGCCACCAGCAGAGACGGGGGGGCCAGCACAGATACGCAGTATTTT